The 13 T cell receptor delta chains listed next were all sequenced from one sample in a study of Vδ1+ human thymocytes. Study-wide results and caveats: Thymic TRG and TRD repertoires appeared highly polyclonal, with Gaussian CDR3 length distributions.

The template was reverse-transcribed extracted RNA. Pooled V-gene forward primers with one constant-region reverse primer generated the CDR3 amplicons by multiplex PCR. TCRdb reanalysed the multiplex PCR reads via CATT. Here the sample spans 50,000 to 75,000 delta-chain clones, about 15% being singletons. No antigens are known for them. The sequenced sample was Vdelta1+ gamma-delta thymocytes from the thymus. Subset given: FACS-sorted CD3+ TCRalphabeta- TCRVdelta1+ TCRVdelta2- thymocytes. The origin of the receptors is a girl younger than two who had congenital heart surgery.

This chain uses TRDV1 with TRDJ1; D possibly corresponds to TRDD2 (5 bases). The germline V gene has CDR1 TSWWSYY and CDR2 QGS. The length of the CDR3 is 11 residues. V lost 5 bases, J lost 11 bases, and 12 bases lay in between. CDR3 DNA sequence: TGTGCTCTTGGGACCACTTCCGAGCTCATCTTT. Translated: CALGTTSELIF.

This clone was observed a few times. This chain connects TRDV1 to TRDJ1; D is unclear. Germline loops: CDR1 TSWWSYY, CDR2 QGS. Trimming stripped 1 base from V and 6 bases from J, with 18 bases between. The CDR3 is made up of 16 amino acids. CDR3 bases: TGTGCTCTTGGGGAACCCATGGTTTGTCTGACATATAAACTCATCTTT. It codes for CALGEPMVCLTYKLIF.

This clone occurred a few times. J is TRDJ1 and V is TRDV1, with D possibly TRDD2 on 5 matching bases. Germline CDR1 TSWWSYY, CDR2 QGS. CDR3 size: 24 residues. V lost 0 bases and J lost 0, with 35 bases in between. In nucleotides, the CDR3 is TGTGCTCTTGGGGAACTTTACGGCCTACGAGTGGCTGCGGACCCCGGCTCGTACACCGATAAACTCATCTTT. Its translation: CALGELYGLRVAADPGSYTDKLIF.

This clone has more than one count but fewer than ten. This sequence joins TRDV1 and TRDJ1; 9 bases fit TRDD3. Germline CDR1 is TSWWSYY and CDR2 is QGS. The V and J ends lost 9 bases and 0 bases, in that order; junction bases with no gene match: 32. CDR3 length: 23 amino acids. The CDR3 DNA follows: TGTGCTCTCGCACACAGGGGCCTCGAGGCGTACTGGGGGACCTCCCCGTACACCGATAAACTCATCTTT. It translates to CALAHRGLEAYWGTSPYTDKLIF.

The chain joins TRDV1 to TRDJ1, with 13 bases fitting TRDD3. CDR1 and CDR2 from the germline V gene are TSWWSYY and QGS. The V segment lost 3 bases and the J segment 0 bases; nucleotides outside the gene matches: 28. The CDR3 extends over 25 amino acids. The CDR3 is CALGDPGLPHPVYWGIRDHTDKLIF. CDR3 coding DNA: TGTGCTCTTGGGGATCCCGGCCTTCCTCACCCCGTGTACTGGGGGATACGTGACCACACCGATAAACTCATCTTT.

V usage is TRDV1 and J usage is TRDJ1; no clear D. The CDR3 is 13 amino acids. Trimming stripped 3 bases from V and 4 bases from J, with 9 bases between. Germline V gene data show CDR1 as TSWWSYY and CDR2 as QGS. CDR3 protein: CALGEQGYDKLIF. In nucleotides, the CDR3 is TGTGCTCTTGGGGAGCAGGGGTACGATAAACTCATCTTT.

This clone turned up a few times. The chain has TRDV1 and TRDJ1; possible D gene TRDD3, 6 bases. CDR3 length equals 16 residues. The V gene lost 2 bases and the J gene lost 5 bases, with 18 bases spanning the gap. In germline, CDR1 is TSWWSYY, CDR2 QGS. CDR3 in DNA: TGTGCTCTTGGGGAAAGGGACCGGTCTGGGGCAGATAAACTCATCTTT. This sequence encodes CALGERDRSGADKLIF.

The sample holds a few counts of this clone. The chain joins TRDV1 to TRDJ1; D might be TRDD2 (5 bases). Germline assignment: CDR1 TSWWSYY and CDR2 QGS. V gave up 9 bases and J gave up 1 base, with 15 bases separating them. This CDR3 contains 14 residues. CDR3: CALALRGGTDKLIF. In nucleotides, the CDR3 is TGTGCTCTCGCCCTACGGGGTGGCACCGATAAACTCATCTTT.

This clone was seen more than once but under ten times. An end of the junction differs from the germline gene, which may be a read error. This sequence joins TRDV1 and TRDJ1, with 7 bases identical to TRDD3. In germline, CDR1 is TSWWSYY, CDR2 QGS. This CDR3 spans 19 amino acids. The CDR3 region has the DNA TGTGCTCTTGGGCCACGAGGCCGTTCTGGGATACCCGGCACCGATGAACTCATCTTT. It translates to CALGPRGRSGIPGTDELIF.

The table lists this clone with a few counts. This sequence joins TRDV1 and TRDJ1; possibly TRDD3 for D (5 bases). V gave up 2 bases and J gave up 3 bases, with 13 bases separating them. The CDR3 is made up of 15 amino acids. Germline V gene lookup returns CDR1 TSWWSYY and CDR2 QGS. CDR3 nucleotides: TGTGCTCTTGGGGAATACCGGATAAGTTCCGATAAACTCATCTTT. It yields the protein CALGEYRISSDKLIF.

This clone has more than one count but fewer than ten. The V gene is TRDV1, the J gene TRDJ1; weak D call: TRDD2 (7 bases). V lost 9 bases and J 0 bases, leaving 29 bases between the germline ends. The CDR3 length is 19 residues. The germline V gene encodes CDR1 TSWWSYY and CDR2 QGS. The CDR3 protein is CALLPSFTGLGVYTDKLIF. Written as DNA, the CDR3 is TGTGCTCTCCTCCCTTCCTTCACCGGACTGGGTGTTTACACCGATAAACTCATCTTT.

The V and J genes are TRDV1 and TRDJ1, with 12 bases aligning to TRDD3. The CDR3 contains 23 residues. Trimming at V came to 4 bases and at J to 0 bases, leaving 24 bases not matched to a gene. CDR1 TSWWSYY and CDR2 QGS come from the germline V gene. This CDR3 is CALGASKILGDTWPPNYTDKLIF. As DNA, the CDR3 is TGTGCTCTTGGGGCCTCGAAGATACTGGGGGATACATGGCCCCCGAACTACACCGATAAACTCATCTTT.

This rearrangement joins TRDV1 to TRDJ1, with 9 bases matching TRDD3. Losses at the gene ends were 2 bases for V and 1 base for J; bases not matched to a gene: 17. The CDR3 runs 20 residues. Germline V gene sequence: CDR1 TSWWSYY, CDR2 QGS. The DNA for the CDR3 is TGTGCTCTTGGGGAATCCCCATTTGGGCCTACTGGGGGAACCACCGATAAACTCATCTTT. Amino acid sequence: CALGESPFGPTGGTTDKLIF.